This T cell receptor (beta chain) comes out of a study of OX40 agonist ivuxolimab in advanced cancers. Notes on the research overall: Ivuxolimab, which targeted the costimulatory receptor OX40 (CD134), was an agonistic, fully human IgG2 monoclonal antibody. The purpose of peripheral TCRbeta sequencing was to test whether ivuxolimab changed TCR sequence diversity and led to clonal T-cell expansion. The dose-escalation cohort was 82.7% male with a mean age of approximately 60 years, ranging from roughly 20 to 80. Of the roughly 54 dose-escalation patients, hepatocellular carcinoma was present in about 19, melanoma in approximately 15, renal cell carcinoma in 9 and head and neck cancer in 9. Partial responses were achieved by three dose-escalation patients, of whom one had hepatocellular carcinoma and two had cutaneous melanoma. Prior anti-PD-1, anti-PD-L1 or anti-CTLA-4 therapy was permitted, and about two fifths of dose-escalation patients had received checkpoint inhibitors. The paper reports the monotherapy dose-escalation portion (N of about 51 patients) of the phase I ivuxolimab trial. Intravenous ivuxolimab was administered to patients every 2 weeks at six dose levels: 0.01, 0.1, 0.3, 1.5, 3 and 10 mg/kg. General conclusions and limits of the study: In partial responders in the 0.1-3.0 mg/kg groups, normalized peripheral clonal expansion was found to be among the lowest, especially among CD8+ T cells. The antigen specificity of the clonally expanded peripheral T cells was not determined. Low levels of normalized T-cell clonal expansion were also seen in some patients who did not respond. After ivuxolimab, expanded clones were on average more numerous among CD8+ T cells than among CD4+ T cells. At doses of 0.1 to 3.0 mg/kg, clonal expansion of both CD4+ and CD8+ blood T cells was observed from baseline to week 6.

The germline V gene supplies CDR1 SQVTM and CDR2 ANQGSEA. Trimming takes 0 bases off V and 8 bases off J; junction bases not matched to a gene: 8. From its cysteine to its phenylalanine, the CDR3 spans 14 amino acids. Only the CDR3 region is kept as DNA, spanning 42 bases read in frame from base 1. For sequencing of the TCRbeta CDR3 region, genomic DNA was extracted from the sorted cells. The immunoSEQ Assay was used for sequencing of TCRbeta CDR3 regions. TCRdb took over this immuneACCESS table, retaining in-frame rearrangements with V and J assigned. Such tables are incomplete; in checked studies, under half of the missing clones stem from an unresolved V gene, and the remainder is unexplained. The sample contains tens of thousands of clones, 75% to 90% of them found a single time. Together, the top ten hold 0.7% to 0.9% of the sample. The trial excluded patients who had a history of autoimmune disease or who were on systemic immunosuppression. Peripheral blood for TCR sequencing was collected from all dose cohorts at baseline, on cycle 4 day 1, and on cycle 7 day 1. Samples came from an open-label, multicenter, first-in-human phase I dose-escalation trial of ivuxolimab. Adults with locally advanced or metastatic head and neck squamous cell, hepatocellular, melanoma or renal cell carcinoma were enrolled in the trial. Before TCR sequencing, CD4+ and CD8+ T cells were separately sorted from peripheral blood.

This clone was seen just once. It lacks a known antigen. Nothing much larger sits one base from this clone, and base qualities are not available. This material consisted of CD4+ or CD8+ T cells sorted from blood, taken in a trial of the OX40 agonist ivuxolimab. This chain joins TRBV29-1 to TRBJ1-2, with TRBD1 identical over 8 junction bases. This TCR derives from an adult with an advanced solid tumor such as melanoma, head and neck, liver or kidney cancer. The nucleotide sequence is TGCAGCGTTGAAGAAAGCCGGACAGGGATCGGCTACACCTTC. This sequence encodes CSVEESRTGIGYTF.